The next 9 T cell receptor beta chains were all read from a single sample in a study of T-cell reconstitution after alpha-beta-depleted transplantation in children (dated by TCRdb to 2016 to 2017). This specimen's treatment or condition label, per the study, means: allogeneic hematopoietic cell transplantation with graft depleted of TCRalphabeta T cells and CD19 B cells. Library prep was done by PCR. The reads were generated on an Illumina HiSeq 2500. TCR libraries were prepared with molecular barcoding, using unique molecular identifiers to normalize TCRbeta repertoire quantification. Clones were called with MiXCR by TCRdb after fastp trimmed the public reads at Q25, and only in-frame beta chains were retained. Rows with one shared CDR3 protein collapse into an entry with the most common genes and DNA. This sample lists around 600,000 distinct CDR3 sequences; more than 20% were detected once. Of the sample, 13% to 15% falls within the top ten clones.

The material sequenced was PBMCs, mostly from graft donor cells, taken 360 days after TCRalphabeta/CD19-depleted stem cell transplant. These receptors originate from a boy under two years old who had a stem cell transplant for acute myeloid leukemia, so the T cells may come from the graft donor.

This clonotype was counted between two and nine times. The V and J genes are TRBV20-1 and TRBJ2-3, with D hard to call. Germline assignment: CDR1 DFQATT and CDR2 SNEGSKA (reference sequence). Trimming removed 5 bases at V and 2 bases at J, with 11 bases between. This CDR3 comprises 13 residues. Here the CDR3 DNA reads TGCAGTGCTCCCCGGCAGTTCACAGATACGCAGTATTTT. This translates into CSAPRQFTDTQYF.

The rearrangement links TRBV12-3 or TRBV12-4 to TRBJ2-4, with 11 nucleotides matching TRBD2. V dropped 4 bases and J dropped 4; count of bases not matched to a gene: 6. CDR3 length: 16 amino acids. CDR3 nucleotides: TGTGCCAGCAGTTCTGGGACTAGCGGCATTAAAAACATTCAGTACTTC. Protein: CASSSGTSGIKNIQYF.

This clonotype turned up a few times. V gene TRBV20-1 combines with J gene TRBJ2-1; the match to TRBD2 covers 8 bases. Trimming at V came to 5 bases and at J to 0 bases, leaving 6 bases not matched to a gene. Per germline, CDR1 DFQATT and CDR2 SNEGSKA (reference sequence). The CDR3 length is 15 residues. The CDR3 here is CSAPRGGFSYNEQFF. The CDR3 region has the DNA TGCAGTGCTCCCCGGGGGGGCTTCTCCTACAATGAGCAGTTCTTC.

This clonotype was seen only a few times. The chain employs TRBV7-9 and TRBJ1-2; D possibly corresponds to TRBD1 (5 bases). CDR1 is SEHNR, CDR2 FQNEAQ, per germline (reference sequence). The V end was cut by 7 bases, the J end by 5 bases, with 20 bases between. The CDR3 sequence is 15 residues long. DNA for the CDR3: TGTGCCAGCACACAGGAGGGCCCCAAGGGATATGGCTACACCTTC. It encodes CASTQEGPKGYGYTF.

CDR3 sequence (DNA): TGCAGTGCTAGAAGCACACTGAGCATGAACACTGAAGCTTTCTTT. It codes for CSARSTLSMNTEAFF. The chain employs TRBV20-1 and TRBJ1-1; D is unclear. The CDR3 runs to 15 residues. Trimming cost V 2 bases and J 0 bases, with 13 bases left between them. Germline assignment: CDR1 DFQATT and CDR2 SNEGSKA (reference sequence).

V is TRBV20-1 and J is TRBJ1-1; 7 bases are a match to TRBD1. J gave up 11 bases and V 6 bases, and 9 bases lay outside the gene matches. This CDR3 spans 11 amino acids. Germline assignment: CDR1 DFQATT and CDR2 SNEGSKA (reference sequence). As DNA, the CDR3 is TGCAGTGCCACAGGGGAAGGGGTGGCTTTCTTT. It yields the protein CSATGEGVAFF.

This clonotype came up a few times. V is TRBV12-3 or TRBV12-4 and J is TRBJ1-5; D might be TRBD1 (6 bases). This CDR3 is 15 amino acids long. V was shortened by 6 bases and J by 4 bases, with 16 bases between the two germline ends. CDR3: CASSQQGGGNQPQHF. Here the CDR3 DNA reads TGTGCCAGCAGCCAACAGGGTGGGGGGAATCAGCCCCAGCATTTT.

In its sample, this clonotype was seen a few times. V is TRBV5-5 and J is TRBJ1-6, with D maybe TRBD1 (6 bases). The V gene's germline CDR1 is SGHKS and CDR2 YYEKEE (reference sequence). The V end lost 4 bases, the J end lost 7 bases, and 18 bases lay between the germline ends. The CDR3 is 16 residues long. The CDR3 DNA reads TGTGCCAGCAGCCCGTACACCGGGGGGCCGAATTCACCCCTCCACTTT. It translates to CASSPYTGGPNSPLHF.

There are many counts of this clonotype. CDR3 in amino acids: CASSPGTGTKNIQYF. In DNA form, the CDR3 reads TGCGCCAGCAGCCCCGGGACAGGCACCAAAAACATTCAGTACTTC. The V and J genes are TRBV4-3 and TRBJ2-4, with 8 bases matching TRBD1. The trim removed 4 bases at V and 2 bases at J, leaving 4 bases unmatched. CDR1 is LGHNA, CDR2 YSLEER, per germline. The CDR3 is made up of 15 amino acids.